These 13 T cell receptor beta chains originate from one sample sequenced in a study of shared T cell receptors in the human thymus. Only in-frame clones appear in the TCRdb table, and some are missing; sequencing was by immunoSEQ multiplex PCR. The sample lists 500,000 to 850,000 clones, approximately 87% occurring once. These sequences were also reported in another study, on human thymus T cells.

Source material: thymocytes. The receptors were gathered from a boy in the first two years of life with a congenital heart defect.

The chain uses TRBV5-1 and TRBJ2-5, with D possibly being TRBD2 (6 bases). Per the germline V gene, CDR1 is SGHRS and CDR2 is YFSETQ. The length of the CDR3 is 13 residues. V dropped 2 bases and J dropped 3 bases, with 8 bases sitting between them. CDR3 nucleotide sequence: TGCGCCAGCAGCTTTGGCGGGGAAGAGACCCAGTACTTC. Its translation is CASSFGGEETQYF.

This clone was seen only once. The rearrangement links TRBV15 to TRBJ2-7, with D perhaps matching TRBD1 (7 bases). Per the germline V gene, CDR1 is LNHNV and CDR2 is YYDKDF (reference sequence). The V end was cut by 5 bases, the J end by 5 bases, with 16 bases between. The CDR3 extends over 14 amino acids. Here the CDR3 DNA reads TGTGCCACCAGCCGAAGACAGGGAGGCGACGAGCAGTACTTC. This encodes CATSRRQGGDEQYF.

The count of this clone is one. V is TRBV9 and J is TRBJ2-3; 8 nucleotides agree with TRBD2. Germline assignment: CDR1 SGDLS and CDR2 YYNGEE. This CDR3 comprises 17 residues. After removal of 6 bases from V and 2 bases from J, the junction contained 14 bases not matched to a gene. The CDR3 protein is CASNEQNGGEVTDTQYF. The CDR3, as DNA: TGTGCCAGCAACGAACAAAACGGGGGGGAGGTCACAGATACGCAGTATTTT.

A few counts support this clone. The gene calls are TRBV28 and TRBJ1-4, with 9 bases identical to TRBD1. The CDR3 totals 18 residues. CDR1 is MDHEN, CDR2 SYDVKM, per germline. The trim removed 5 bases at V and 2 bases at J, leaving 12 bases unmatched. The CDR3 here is CASSHPADRGDTNEKLFF. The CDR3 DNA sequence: TGTGCCAGCAGTCACCCGGCGGACAGGGGAGATACTAATGAAAAACTGTTTTTT.

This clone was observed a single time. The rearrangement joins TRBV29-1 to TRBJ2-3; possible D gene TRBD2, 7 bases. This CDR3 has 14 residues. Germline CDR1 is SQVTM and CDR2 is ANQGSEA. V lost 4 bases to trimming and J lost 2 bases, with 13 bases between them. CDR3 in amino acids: CSVVGGPVTDTQYF. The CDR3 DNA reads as TGCAGCGTTGTGGGGGGGCCTGTCACAGATACGCAGTATTTT.

CDR3 in DNA: TGTGCCAGCAGTCACGCCTTCACAGGGGGCTCTGGAAACACCATATATTTT. The encoded protein is CASSHAFTGGSGNTIYF. The chain uses TRBV28 and TRBJ1-3, with TRBD1 matching 8 bases. Germline V gene data show CDR1 as MDHEN and CDR2 as SYDVKM. This CDR3 spans 17 amino acids. After removal of 5 bases from V and 0 bases from J, the junction contained 9 bases not matched to a gene.

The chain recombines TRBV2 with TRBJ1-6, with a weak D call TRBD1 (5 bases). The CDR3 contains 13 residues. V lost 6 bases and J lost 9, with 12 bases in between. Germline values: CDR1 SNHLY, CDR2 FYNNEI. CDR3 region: CASRGLVGSPLHF. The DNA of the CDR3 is TGTGCCAGCAGGGGGCTCGTCGGTTCACCCCTCCACTTT.

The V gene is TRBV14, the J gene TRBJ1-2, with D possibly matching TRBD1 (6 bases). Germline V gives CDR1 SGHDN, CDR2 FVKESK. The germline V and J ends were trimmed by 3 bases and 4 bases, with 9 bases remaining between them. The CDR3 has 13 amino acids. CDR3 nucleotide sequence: TGTGCCAGCAGCCATCCCAGGGGCTATGGCTACACCTTC. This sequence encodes CASSHPRGYGYTF.

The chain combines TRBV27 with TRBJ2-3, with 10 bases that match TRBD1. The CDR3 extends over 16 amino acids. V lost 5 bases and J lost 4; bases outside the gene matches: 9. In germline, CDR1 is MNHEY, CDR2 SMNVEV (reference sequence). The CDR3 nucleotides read TGTGCCAGCAGTACGCGGACAGGGGGTCTGGCAGATACGCAGTATTTT. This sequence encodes CASSTRTGGLADTQYF.

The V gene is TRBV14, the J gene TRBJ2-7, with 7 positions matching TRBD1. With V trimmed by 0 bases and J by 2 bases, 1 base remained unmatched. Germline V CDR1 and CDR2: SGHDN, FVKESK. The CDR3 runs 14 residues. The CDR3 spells CASSQDGQAYEQYF. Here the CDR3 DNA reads TGTGCCAGCAGCCAAGACGGACAGGCCTACGAGCAGTACTTC.

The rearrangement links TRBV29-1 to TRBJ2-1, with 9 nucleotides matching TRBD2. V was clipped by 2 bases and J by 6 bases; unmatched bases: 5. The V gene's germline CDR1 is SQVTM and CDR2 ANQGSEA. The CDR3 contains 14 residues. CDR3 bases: TGCAGCGTTGAATCTAGCGGGAATTTCAATGAGCAGTTCTTC. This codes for CSVESSGNFNEQFF.

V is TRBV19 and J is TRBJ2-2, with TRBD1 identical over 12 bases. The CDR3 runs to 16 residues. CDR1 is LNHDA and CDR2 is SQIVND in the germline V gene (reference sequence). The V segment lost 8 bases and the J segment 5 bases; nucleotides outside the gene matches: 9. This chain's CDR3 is CASLKPGQGATGELFF. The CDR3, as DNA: TGTGCCAGTCTTAAGCCGGGACAGGGGGCAACCGGGGAGCTGTTTTTT.

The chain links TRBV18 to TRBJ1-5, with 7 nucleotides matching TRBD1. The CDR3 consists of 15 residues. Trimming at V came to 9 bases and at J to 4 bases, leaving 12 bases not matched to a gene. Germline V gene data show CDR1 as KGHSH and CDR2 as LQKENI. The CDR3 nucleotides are TGTGCCAGTTCCCCCCCGACAGGGACAAATCAGCCCCAGCATTTT. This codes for CASSPPTGTNQPQHF.